This T cell receptor beta chain was identified during a study of blood T cell repertoires in COVID-19. Across the whole study: Specimens from acute and convalescent COVID-19 originated in the United States, Italy and Spain. Sample material is recorded as cDNA or gDNA derived from T cells, B-cell-depleted T cells, or PBMCs.

As handled by the study authors: For nucleated cells, counts were estimated from reference gene primer amplification. Sequencing used immunoSEQ multiplex PCR; TCRdb keeps in-frame clones, though not all of them. Clone size and the V and J calls come from that table; the DNA yielded D and trimming. The data show more than 150,000 clones, 65% to 80% seen once. Germline-derived CDR1 and CDR2 are SGDLS and YYNGEE. This CDR3 spans 18 amino acids. Losses at the gene ends were 4 bases for V and 7 bases for J; bases not matched to a gene: 19. This chain links TRBV9 with TRBJ1-2; 10 bases map to TRBD1. This TCR derives from a man between 50 and 59 years old who had recovered from COVID-19. Sequenced: peripheral blood. The CDR3 spells CASSLRWDRGFHLRGYTF. CDR3 DNA: TGTGCCAGCAGCCTCAGGTGGGACAGGGGTTTCCATTTGCGTGGCTACACCTTC.